Below are 31 T cell receptor beta chains sequenced from a single sample in a study of a mutant IDH1 vaccine in newly diagnosed glioma (TCRdb year 2021). These TCRs' antigens remain unknown. The library was generated by the immunoSEQ multiplex PCR assay. Not all clones reach the TCRdb copy of this immuneACCESS table, which keeps in-frame sequences only. Checked studies attribute under half of the gap to unresolved V genes and leave the rest unexplained. For this sample the table gives approximately 60,000 clones, of which about 88% were detected only once. The top ten clones comprise under 4.5% of the sample. The intended sense of this specimen's time point label: week 23, last vaccination. Each vaccine dose was 300 ug of a 20-mer mutant IDH1 peptide in Montanide, given subcutaneously with topical imiquimod. The sample consisted of PBMCs, taken from a glioma patient whose treatment included an IDH1 peptide vaccine. The receptors here all came from a man in his thirties or forties with glioma.

The genes are TRBV27 and TRBJ2-1; TRBD2 matches 10 bases. Germline CDR1 MNHEY, CDR2 SMNVEV (reference sequence). With 4 bases clipped from V and 10 bases from J, the junction kept 16 bases outside the gene matches. The CDR3 consists of 17 residues. CDR3 loop: CASSSLPGLAWTGEQFF. The CDR3 nucleotides are TGTGCCAGCAGTTCCCTCCCGGGACTAGCGTGGACCGGGGAGCAGTTCTTC.

The V and J genes are TRBV18 and TRBJ2-1, with 8 bases that match TRBD1. The CDR3 sequence is 14 residues long. CDR1 and CDR2 (germline): KGHSH, LQKENI. J gave up 9 bases and V 5 bases, and 9 bases lay outside the gene matches. The CDR3 loop reads CASSSTSGGVEQFF. Here the CDR3 DNA reads TGTGCCAGCTCATCCACTTCAGGGGGCGTTGAGCAGTTCTTC.

The CDR3 spells CASSSPSGQQSYEQYF. CDR3 DNA sequence: TGTGCCAGCAGCTCTCCTTCAGGTCAGCAATCCTACGAGCAGTACTTC. The chain combines TRBV11-2 with TRBJ2-7, with unresolved D. V lost 4 bases, J lost 1 base, and 17 bases lay in between. This CDR3 region has 16 residues. Germline assignment: CDR1 SGHAT and CDR2 FQNNGV.

In DNA form, the CDR3 reads TGTGCCTGGACTCCAACCGGGACTAGCGGGGAGGGGCAGTACTTC. Its translation is CAWTPTGTSGEGQYF. J is TRBJ2-7 and V is TRBV30, with 13 nucleotides matching TRBD2. CDR3 length equals 15 residues. V trimming: 4 bases; J trimming: 9 bases; junction bases outside the gene matches: 12. Germline V gives CDR1 GTSNPN, CDR2 SVGIG (reference sequence).

V usage is TRBV30 and J usage is TRBJ2-7, with D perhaps matching TRBD1 or TRBD2 (6 bases each). The CDR3 totals 12 residues. Germline-derived CDR1 and CDR2 are GTSNPN and SVGIG (reference sequence). Between the trimmed V and J ends, which lost 0 bases and 10 bases, there was a span of 13 bases. The CDR3 DNA reads TGTGCCTGGAGTGTAACAAGGGGGGATCAGTACTTC. Residues: CAWSVTRGDQYF.

About this clone: At one of its ends the junction is not consistent with the germline gene, which may arise from a read error. V is TRBV27 and J is TRBJ2-1; D perhaps matches TRBD2 (5 bases). Germline V gene lookup returns CDR1 MNHEY and CDR2 SMNVEV (reference sequence). The CDR3 runs 18 residues. The CDR3 DNA reads as TGTGCCAGCAGGTTATCTTTCCGGGGTCCTCCCCAGTCCAATGAGCAGTTCTTC. The encoded protein is CASRLSFRGPPQSNEQFF.

V and J are TRBV27 and TRBJ2-7; the D call may be TRBD1 or TRBD2 (5 bases each). The CDR3 totals 13 residues. Germline-derived CDR1 and CDR2 are MNHEY and SMNVEV (reference sequence). The V end lost 5 bases, the J end lost 4 bases, and 12 bases lay between the germline ends. CDR3 nucleotides: TGTGCCAGCAGTGTCGGGTGGGGGTACGAGCAGTACTTC. It is translated as CASSVGWGYEQYF.

V gene TRBV6-6 combines with J gene TRBJ2-3; 10 bases align to TRBD2. The CDR3 is made up of 16 amino acids. Germline V gives CDR1 MNHNY, CDR2 SVGAGI (reference sequence). Unmatched junction bases numbered 3, after V lost 2 bases and J lost 1 base. The CDR3 nucleotides read TGTGCCAGCAGTTACGAAACTAGCGGGGGCACAGATACGCAGTATTTT. Protein product: CASSYETSGGTDTQYF.

The gene calls are TRBV6-6 and TRBJ2-3; TRBD1 aligns across 7 bases. The CDR3 extends over 16 amino acids. CDR1 and CDR2 (germline): MNHNY, SVGAGI (reference sequence). The ends lost 5 bases at V and 5 bases at J; junction bases unmatched: 13. The CDR3 nucleotides read TGTGCCAGCAGTCCCCCACAGGGGTCTTTAAGAGATACGCAGTATTTT. It encodes CASSPPQGSLRDTQYF.

CDR3 in amino acids: CASSVLSTFAGELFF. CDR3 DNA sequence: TGTGCCAGCAGTGTTTTAAGTACTTTCGCCGGGGAGCTGTTTTTT. The chain is built from TRBV25-1 and TRBJ2-2, with unresolved D. Germline CDR1 reads MGHDK; CDR2 reads SYGVNS. Trimming cost V 4 bases and J 6 bases, with 15 bases left between them. There are 15 residues in the CDR3.

The chain links TRBV5-5 to TRBJ1-2; possibly TRBD1 for D (5 bases). The CDR3 runs 12 residues. Germline CDR1 is SGHKS and CDR2 is YYEKEE (reference sequence). Trimming removed 7 bases at V and 8 bases at J, with 15 bases between. CDR3 sequence (DNA): TGTGCCAGCCGACCGGGGCCCGGGGGCTACACCTTC. The encoded protein is CASRPGPGGYTF.

The chain carries TRBV28 and TRBJ1-5; TRBD1 agrees at 9 bases. The CDR3 sequence is 15 residues long. The junction had 8 bases not matched to a gene; V was cut back by 4 bases and J by 7 bases. Germline V gene sequence: CDR1 MDHEN, CDR2 SYDVKM. For the CDR3, the DNA is TGTGCCAGCAGTTCGAAGGGACAGGGCAGGCAGCCCCAGCATTTT. It encodes CASSSKGQGRQPQHF.

The V gene is TRBV7-2, the J gene TRBJ1-1; D is undetermined. CDR1 SGHTA and CDR2 FQGNSA come from the germline V gene. There are 13 residues in the CDR3. V was cut by 3 bases and J by 5 bases, with 10 bases left in between. In nucleotides, the CDR3 is TGTGCCAGCAGCTTTAGCAGTGGGACTGAAGCTTTCTTT. Translation: CASSFSSGTEAFF. The variable domain in full, with the rest retrieved from reference TRBV7-2 and TRBJ1-1, is GAGVSQSPSNKVTEKGKDVELRCDPISGHTALYWYRQSLGQGLEFLIYFQGNSAPDKSGLPSDRFSAERTGGSVSTLTIQRTQQEDSAVYLCASSFSSGTEAFFGQGTRLTVV.

The V gene is TRBV14, the J gene TRBJ1-1, with D possibly being TRBD1 (5 bases). Germline-derived CDR1 and CDR2 are SGHDN and FVKESK. This CDR3 spans 17 amino acids. V lost 3 bases, J lost 0 bases, and 17 bases lay in between. CDR3 region: CASSHQRGTLMNTEAFF. The CDR3 coding sequence is TGTGCCAGCAGCCACCAGAGGGGCACGTTGATGAACACTGAAGCTTTCTTT.

V usage is TRBV29-1 and J usage is TRBJ1-1, with TRBD1 as a possible D gene (6 bases). Per germline, CDR1 SQVTM and CDR2 ANQGSEA. The CDR3 sequence is 10 residues long. Between the trimmed V and J ends, which lost 4 bases and 6 bases, there was a span of 6 bases. The chain's CDR3 is CSVGTAEAFF. CDR3 nucleotides: TGCAGCGTTGGGACAGCTGAAGCTTTCTTT.

In this sample, this clone turned up a few times. V gene TRBV9 combines with J gene TRBJ1-5; D call uncertain. The germline gives CDR1 SGDLS, CDR2 YYNGEE. Between the trimmed V and J ends, which lost 0 bases and 3 bases, there was a span of 7 bases. This CDR3 is built from 14 residues. As DNA, the CDR3 is TGTGCCAGCAGCGTAGAGGGAGTCAATCAGCCCCAGCATTTT. Translation gives CASSVEGVNQPQHF.

The chain couples TRBV7-2 to TRBJ2-3; D is unresolved. The germline V and J ends were trimmed by 3 bases and 6 bases, with 7 bases remaining between them. CDR3 length: 12 amino acids. The germline V gene has CDR1 SGHTA and CDR2 FQGNSA. CDR3 sequence (DNA): TGTGCCAGCAGCTTCTTCGACGATACGCAGTATTTT. Its protein product is CASSFFDDTQYF.

The chain has TRBV27 and TRBJ2-7; tentative D call: TRBD1 (5 bases). Per germline, CDR1 MNHEY and CDR2 SMNVEV (reference sequence). There are 14 residues in the CDR3. The V end lost 3 bases, the J end lost 2 bases, and 11 bases lay between the germline ends. The CDR3: CASSFVQVPYEQYF. The CDR3 DNA follows: TGTGCCAGCAGTTTTGTACAGGTCCCCTACGAGCAGTACTTC.

This clone was picked up a small number of times. The chain couples TRBV5-5 to TRBJ1-2, with TRBD1 matching over 9 bases. The CDR3 runs 16 residues. Losses at the gene ends were 0 bases for V and 4 bases for J; bases not matched to a gene: 7. Germline CDR1 reads SGHKS; CDR2 reads YYEKEE (reference sequence). CDR3 sequence reads: CASSLGWGDRAYGYTF. The DNA for the CDR3 is TGTGCCAGCAGCTTGGGCTGGGGGGACAGGGCCTATGGCTACACCTTC.

This clone was detected once. The V call is TRBV25-1, the J call TRBJ2-1, with D perhaps TRBD2 (7 bases). The CDR3 spans 15 residues. In germline, CDR1 is MGHDK, CDR2 SYGVNS. Trimming took off 4 bases at V and 9 bases at J, with 19 bases between the two ends. The CDR3 bases are TGTGCCAGCAGTGCCGGTCTCGGGGGGCGAAGTGAGCAGTTCTTC. It is translated as CASSAGLGGRSEQFF.

V usage is TRBV6-1 and J usage is TRBJ2-5, with D hard to call. This CDR3 has 8 amino acids. CDR1 is MNHNS, CDR2 SASEGT, per germline. Trimming removed 7 bases at V and 9 bases at J, with 3 bases between. The DNA for the CDR3 is TGTGCCAGCAACGCCCAGTACTTC. Translated: CASNAQYF.

This clone was detected only once. The V call is TRBV14, the J call TRBJ2-7; 7 bases align to TRBD1. CDR1 is SGHDN and CDR2 is FVKESK in the germline V gene. J lost 1 base, V lost 1 base, and 4 bases had no gene match. The CDR3 is 15 residues long. The chain's CDR3 is CASSQGTGRSYEQYF. The CDR3 DNA is TGTGCCAGCAGCCAAGGGACAGGTCGATCCTACGAGCAGTACTTC.

J is TRBJ2-5 and V is TRBV5-1; tentative D call: TRBD1 (6 bases). The J call may be faulty, since TRBJ2-7 better matches the DNA end. Germline assignment: CDR1 SGHRS and CDR2 YFSETQ. This CDR3 contains 14 residues. DNA of the CDR3: TGCGCCAGCAGCTTGGTCCCAGGGGCTTACGAGCAGTACTTC. Translating it yields CASSLVPGAYEQYF.

The gene calls are TRBV5-6 and TRBJ1-1; D is undetermined. The germline V and J ends were trimmed by 1 base and 8 bases, with 12 bases remaining between them. The CDR3 totals 13 residues. From germline, CDR1 is SGHDT and CDR2 YYEEEE. In DNA form, the CDR3 reads TGTGCCAGCAGCTTGTCTTACAGAGGCGAAGCTTTCTTT. It translates to CASSLSYRGEAFF. Full variable domain (rest looked up from reference TRBV5-6 and TRBJ1-1): DAGVTQSPTHLIKTRGQQVTLRCSPKSGHDTVSWYQQALGQGPQFIFQYYEEEERQRGNFPDRFSGHQFPNYSSELNVNALLLGDSALYLCASSLSYRGEAFFGQGTRLTVV.

This chain links TRBV4-1 with TRBJ1-1; 7 nucleotides match TRBD1. Germline V gene data show CDR1 as MGHRA and CDR2 as YSYEKL. V lost 1 base, J lost 4 bases, and 9 bases stayed unmatched. The CDR3 runs 16 residues. The CDR3 nucleotides are TGCGCCAGCAGCCAAGTTCGGGTAGGGGGCGGCACTGAAGCTTTCTTT. Protein product: CASSQVRVGGGTEAFF.

This chain uses TRBV7-6 with TRBJ2-1; TRBD2 aligns across 8 bases. V gave up 1 base and J gave up 4 bases; unmatched junction bases: 6. The CDR3 is 16 residues long. The germline gives CDR1 SGHVS, CDR2 FNYEAQ. In DNA, the CDR3 is TGTGCCAGCAGCTTAGTGGCGGGGGGCGGATACAATGAGCAGTTCTTC. Residues: CASSLVAGGGYNEQFF. The full variable domain, with the rest looked up from reference TRBV7-6 and TRBJ2-1, is GAGVSQSPRYKVTKRGQDVALRCDPISGHVSLYWYRQALGQGPEFLTYFNYEAQQDKSGLPNDRFSAERPEGSISTLTIQRTEQRDSAMYRCASSLVAGGGYNEQFFGPGTRLTVL.

To note about this clone: The same CDR3 also results from other DNA sequences found in this sample. This rearrangement joins TRBV7-2 to TRBJ1-2, with 8 bases identical to TRBD1. Germline loops: CDR1 SGHTA, CDR2 FQGNSA. The V and J ends lost 1 base and 5 bases, in that order; junction bases with no gene match: 3. The CDR3 is 14 residues long. The CDR3: CASSLGQGFYGYTF. CDR3 nucleotides: TGTGCCAGCAGCTTAGGACAGGGGTTTTATGGCTACACCTTC.

The rearrangement joins TRBV6-1 to TRBJ2-2, with TRBD2 as a possible D gene (6 bases). This CDR3 is built from 13 residues. V shed 3 bases and J shed 9 bases, with 11 bases lying between them. Germline V gives CDR1 MNHNS, CDR2 SASEGT. For the CDR3, the DNA is TGTGCCAGCAGTGATGGGGGGTGGCGGGAGCTGTTTTTT. Its protein is CASSDGGWRELFF.

The chain combines TRBV7-8 with TRBJ2-5, with TRBD2 matching over 10 bases. The V segment lost 1 base and the J segment 4 bases; nucleotides outside the gene matches: 3. The CDR3 length is 15 residues. Germline V gene data show CDR1 as SGHVS and CDR2 as FQNEAQ. The CDR3 DNA sequence: TGTGCCAGCAGCTTAGAGCGGGGGGGCCTAGAGACCCAGTACTTC. This gives the protein CASSLERGGLETQYF.

CDR3: CASSSDVGPNTEAFF. CDR3 nucleotide sequence: TGTGCCAGCTCATCGGACGTGGGGCCGAACACTGAAGCTTTCTTT. The chain links TRBV18 to TRBJ1-1; D is perhaps TRBD1 (5 bases). This CDR3 region has 15 residues. V lost 5 bases and J lost 1, with 14 bases in between. Germline loops: CDR1 KGHSH, CDR2 LQKENI.

V usage is TRBV7-9 and J usage is TRBJ1-1, with TRBD1 identical over 7 bases. The CDR3 length is 14 residues. Germline CDR1 and CDR2: SEHNR and FQNEAQ (reference sequence). Trimming removed 7 bases from V and 5 bases from J; junction bases left unmatched: 10. The CDR3 DNA follows: TGTGCCAGCATTGCCAGGGGGGAGCGGACTGAAGCTTTCTTT. The encoded protein is CASIARGERTEAFF.